The following is a T cell receptor (beta chain) sequence with its context. This clone was seen just once. Its binding antigen is unknown. No much larger clone exists at a distance of one base, and base qualities are not known. The record originates from a study of radiation and T cells in renal cell carcinoma (dated by TCRdb to about 2020). Some background on the complete study: The samples were obtained from a clinical trial, where primary renal cell carcinomas were treated with 15 Gy stereotactic body radiation therapy and then removed by nephrectomy 4 weeks afterward. A total of approximately 53 samples underwent TCR beta sequencing, made up of about 25 tumors and around 27 peripheral blood samples. A total of 4,016,671 unique CDR3 nucleotide sequences, encoding fewer than 3,000,000 unique CDR3 amino acid sequences, were found across all 50 or so samples.

Following the manufacturer's recommendations, the immunoSEQ kit was used to generate TCR beta libraries from genomic DNA. For library preparation, a first multiplex PCR was performed with proprietary primers, followed by a second PCR in which unique barcodes were added, and bead cleanups were performed after each round. A kit-provided positive control reaction and a negative control reaction were included in every sample batch. The final libraries were assessed on an Agilent 4200 TapeStation D1000 ScreenTape, pooled by volume, and quantified by qPCR. Sequencing was performed on an Illumina NextSeq500 with a MidOutput 150-cycle cartridge, and 156 Read1 and 15 Index1 cycles were run with kit custom primers. The pooled library was loaded at 0.75 to 1 pM, and approximately 18% PhiX control was spiked in. In the source study's methods: The vendor-processed data were analyzed in R, and a clonotype was defined as all T cells that share the same CDR3 nucleotide sequence. In the clone abundance analyses, frequencies in each sample were normalized to that sample's 10,000 most abundant clones. Public T cell clones, averaging fewer than five per sample, were removed before analysis. Tumor-enriched and baseline blood-enriched clonotypes were defined by at least a 32-fold difference in abundance between compartments. A beta-binomial differential abundance model was used to identify clonotypes that expanded or contracted between blood time points. Tumor-blood repertoire similarity was measured with the Baroni-Urbani and Buser coefficient, and groups were compared using two-tailed Wilcoxon tests in R. The table was pulled from immuneACCESS by TCRdb, which kept in-frame rearrangements only. Such tables lose some clones; where checked, under half of the loss comes from unresolved V genes, and the rest has no known cause. The D gene and trimming were derived from the DNA, and the V and J assignments and clone size from that table. Recorded for this sample are 85,000 to 100,000 clones; 86% of them occurred a single time. Roughly 8% of the sample is held by the ten biggest clonotypes.

Based on the germline V gene, the CDR1 and CDR2 sequences are SGHTA and FQGTGA. Unmatched junction bases come to 4, with V trimmed by 3 bases and J by 5 bases. The CDR3 runs 16 amino acids, cysteine and phenylalanine included. The sequence is cut down to CDR3 DNA, 48 bases in frame from base 1. Sample time point, as interpreted from the label and publication: baseline pretreatment blood. The treatment or condition label corresponds to: 15 Gy SBRT to primary tumor, nephrectomy 4 weeks later. Serial peripheral blood from radiation-treated patients was sampled at baseline, 2 weeks and 4 weeks after SBRT to track tumor-enriched clonotypes. All patients had renal cell carcinoma with clear cell pathology. Genomic DNA for TCR sequencing was prepared using the QIAamp DNA Blood Mini Kit (Qiagen). Only samples passing all quality control checks were included in the analyses. Summary of the overall study and its limitations: The single-armed trial design could not address effects of radiation dose or scheduling on the TCR repertoire. No pretreatment tumor biopsies were available, so the baseline intratumoral presence of clonotypes could not be determined. In blood, the top tumor clonotypes increased between baseline and 2 weeks post-radiation and then shrank by 4 weeks, which suggests that tumor-resident clones expanded only transiently. Blood repertoire dynamics were not followed beyond 4 weeks after treatment.

The receptor's source is a man aged 50-59 years with renal cell carcinoma. This sequence uses TRBV7-3 and TRBJ2-3; a stretch of 14 junction bases matches TRBD2. Sequencing used blood, obtained from a patient whose treatment included radiotherapy and nephrectomy. The CDR3 region reads CASSLTSGRAIDTQYF. The DNA sequence reads TGTGCCAGCAGCTTGACTAGCGGGAGGGCTATAGATACGCAGTATTTT.